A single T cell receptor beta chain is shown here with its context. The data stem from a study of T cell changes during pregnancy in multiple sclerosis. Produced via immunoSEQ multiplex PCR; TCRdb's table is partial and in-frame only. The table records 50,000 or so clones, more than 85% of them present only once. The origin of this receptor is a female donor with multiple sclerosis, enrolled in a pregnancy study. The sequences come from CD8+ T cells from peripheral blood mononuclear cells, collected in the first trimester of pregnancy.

Here the CDR3 reads CASRLAGSTDTQYF. The CDR3 DNA sequence: TGTGCCAGTAGACTAGCGGGGAGCACAGATACGCAGTATTTT. The chain has TRBV19 and TRBJ2-3; 10 nucleotides match TRBD2. There are 14 residues in the CDR3. CDR1 is LNHDA, CDR2 SQIVND, per germline (reference sequence). The ends lost 6 bases at V and 0 bases at J; junction bases unmatched: 0.